Below, 14 T cell receptor beta chains from the same sample are listed, as sequenced in a study of chemoradiotherapy in HPV16-positive cancers (dated 2022 in TCRdb). Library preparation employed the immunoSEQ multiplex PCR assay. TCRdb provides this immuneACCESS table in a form limited to in-frame rearrangements. Some clones are lacking; in checked studies, under half of them reflect an unresolved V gene, and why the rest are absent is not known. This sample comprises approximately 35,000 clones, 80% of them detected only once. Around 4% of the sample belongs to the ten largest clones. The sample here was blood, taken from a patient who underwent chemoradiotherapy. The receptors originated from a human donor with HPV-associated anogenital cancer.

The gene calls are TRBV2 and TRBJ2-1, with D possibly TRBD1 on 7 matching bases. Germline CDR1 and CDR2: SNHLY and FYNNEI. The CDR3 is made up of 13 amino acids. V was pared by 10 bases and J by 6 bases, with 16 bases between. The CDR3, as DNA: TGTGCCACGAGCAAGGAGGGGGCCAATGAGCAGTTCTTC. Encoded protein: CATSKEGANEQFF.

CDR3 residues: CSVAPGTSYEQYF. CDR3 sequence (DNA): TGCAGCGTTGCCCCAGGAACTTCCTACGAGCAGTACTTC. The rearrangement links TRBV29-1 to TRBJ2-7; D is ambiguous. This CDR3 has 13 residues. The V end was cut by 4 bases, the J end by 1 base, with 11 bases between. Germline lookup yields CDR1 SQVTM and CDR2 ANQGSEA.

The rearrangement uses TRBV9 and TRBJ2-3; tentative D call: TRBD2 (6 bases). Germline V lookup: CDR1 SGDLS, CDR2 YYNGEE. V was clipped by 0 bases and J by 2 bases, with 13 bases between them. The CDR3 is 16 amino acids. CDR3 residues: CASSVAGGVITDTQYF. CDR3 in DNA: TGTGCCAGCAGCGTAGCGGGCGGGGTTATCACAGATACGCAGTATTTT.

The rearrangement uses TRBV7-8 and TRBJ2-7; D possibly corresponds to TRBD1 (5 bases). This CDR3 is 14 amino acids long. Germline V gives CDR1 SGHVS, CDR2 FQNEAQ. V lost 5 bases to trimming and J lost 2 bases, with 13 bases between them. This chain's CDR3 is CASSPGSRAYEQYF. CDR3 in DNA: TGTGCCAGCAGCCCCGGGTCCAGGGCCTACGAGCAGTACTTC.

The chain employs TRBV5-6 and TRBJ1-3, with 9 bases lining up with TRBD1. Germline CDR1 is SGHDT and CDR2 is YYEEEE. Trimming took 4 bases from V and 0 from J; bases not matched to a gene: 5. The CDR3 covers 16 residues. The CDR3, as DNA: TGTGCCAGCAGCAGTGACAGGGGGAGCTCTGGAAACACCATATATTTT. Protein product: CASSSDRGSSGNTIYF.

The table lists this clone with a count of one. CDR3 sequence: CASSELAGSTDTQYF. The DNA for the CDR3 is TGTGCCAGCAGTGAACTAGCGGGGAGCACAGATACGCAGTATTTT. The rearrangement uses TRBV6-4 and TRBJ2-3, with 10 bases that match TRBD2. Germline CDR1 MRHNA, CDR2 SNTAGT. The CDR3 runs 15 residues. Trimming removed 3 bases from V and 0 bases from J; junction bases left unmatched: 0.

The V and J genes are TRBV5-1 and TRBJ2-7; TRBD1 matches at 11 bases. The CDR3 covers 14 residues. Germline CDR1 is SGHRS and CDR2 is YFSETQ. The trim removed 2 bases at V and 4 bases at J, leaving 2 bases unmatched. CDR3 residues: CASSLGTGGYEQYF. CDR3 coding DNA: TGCGCCAGCAGCTTAGGGACAGGGGGTTACGAGCAGTACTTC.

The J gene is TRBJ2-2, the V gene TRBV7-2; D is tentatively TRBD1 or TRBD2 (7 bases each). V lost 7 bases and J 7 bases, leaving 16 bases between the germline ends. Germline CDR1 reads SGHTA; CDR2 reads FQGNSA. The CDR3 contains 14 residues. CDR3 DNA: TGTGCCAGCATCCTTTCAGGGGGGGTCGGGGAGCTGTTTTTT. Amino acids: CASILSGGVGELFF.

V usage is TRBV5-1 and J usage is TRBJ2-5; the D call may be TRBD1 or TRBD2 (5 bases each). The germline V gene has CDR1 SGHRS and CDR2 YFSETQ. The V end lost 6 bases, the J end lost 1 base, and 10 bases lay between the germline ends. This CDR3 has 13 amino acids. The CDR3 spells CASMRDPQETQYF. In DNA, the CDR3 is TGCGCCAGCATGAGGGACCCCCAAGAGACCCAGTACTTC.

In DNA, the CDR3 is TGTGCCAGCTCACAGCGACAGGGGAACACCGGGGAGCTGTTTTTT. It specifies CASSQRQGNTGELFF. This chain links TRBV18 with TRBJ2-2; 7 nucleotides align to TRBD1. With 4 bases clipped from V and 1 base from J, the junction kept 3 bases outside the gene matches. The V gene's germline CDR1 is KGHSH and CDR2 LQKENI. The CDR3 covers 15 residues.

J is TRBJ2-5 and V is TRBV12-5; 7 nucleotides match TRBD1. The CDR3 is made up of 13 amino acids. The junction had 10 bases not matched to a gene; V was cut back by 11 bases and J by 4 bases. The germline gives CDR1 LGHNT, CDR2 FRNRAP. The DNA of the CDR3 is TGTGCTTCTCGACTTCCAGGGGGAGAGACCCAGTACTTC. The encoded protein is CASRLPGGETQYF.

This clone has just one count. V gene TRBV2 combines with J gene TRBJ1-5, with D possibly being TRBD1 (6 bases). The germline V gene has CDR1 SNHLY and CDR2 FYNNEI. V gave up 2 bases and J gave up 5 bases, with 10 bases separating them. This CDR3 region has 14 residues. The CDR3 region has the DNA TGTGCCAGCAGTGAACAGGGGTCTTATCAGCCCCAGCATTTT. Translation: CASSEQGSYQPQHF.

This clone was seen a handful of times. The V and J genes are TRBV7-8 and TRBJ1-1; D is possibly TRBD1 (5 bases). The CDR3 totals 14 residues. V lost 3 bases, J lost 5 bases, and 13 bases lay in between. Germline loops: CDR1 SGHVS, CDR2 FQNEAQ. The DNA of the CDR3 is TGTGCCAGCAGCTTCGGACAACCTGTTACTGAAGCTTTCTTT. Translated: CASSFGQPVTEAFF.

The chain links TRBV29-1 to TRBJ1-4, with TRBD1 matching over 12 bases. The CDR3 consists of 13 residues. CDR1 and CDR2 from the germline V gene are SQVTM and ANQGSEA. V shed 7 bases and J 8 bases; nucleotides not matched to a gene: 5. The CDR3 is CSAGTGGFEKLFF. CDR3 DNA sequence: TGCAGCGCCGGGACAGGGGGCTTCGAAAAACTGTTTTTT.